A selection of T cell receptor beta chains follows, all from one sample in a study of radiation and T cells in renal cell carcinoma. Method: immunoSEQ multiplex PCR; TCRdb's copy keeps in-frame clones and lacks some. Here the sample spans tens of thousands of clones, roughly 85% being singletons. The source material was blood, sampled from a patient whose treatment included radiotherapy and nephrectomy. The receptors were gathered from a woman aged 55-70 years with renal cell carcinoma. Both conserved end residues are part of each CDR3.

V gene: TRBV5-5
J gene: TRBJ1-1
CDR3 protein: CASSFTRDSMNTEAFF

V gene: TRBV6-5
J gene: TRBJ2-1
CDR3 protein: CATVGSIRNEQFF

V gene: TRBV19
J gene: TRBJ2-4
CDR3 protein: CASSIWAGGVENIQYF

V gene: TRBV13
J gene: TRBJ2-7
CDR3 protein: CASSFRGRGVYEQYF

V gene: TRBV6-6
J gene: TRBJ1-2
CDR3 protein: CASTSGGSDDGYTF

V gene: TRBV7-9
J gene: TRBJ1-2
CDR3 protein: CASSPSTDRVNGYTF

V gene: TRBV6-1
J gene: TRBJ1-1
CDR3 protein: CASSALRAGTEAFF

V gene: TRBV5-4
J gene: TRBJ1-2
CDR3 protein: CASSTMGQGIYGYTF

V gene: TRBV7-9
J gene: TRBJ2-7
CDR3 protein: CASSLRGQGSYEQYF

V gene: TRBV18
J gene: TRBJ1-3
CDR3 protein: CASSRGGQGAGNTIYF

V gene: TRBV5-1
J gene: TRBJ2-7
CDR3 protein: CASSLTGGYEQYF

V gene: TRBV1
J gene: TRBJ1-2
CDR3 protein: CTSSWTGKDGYTF

V gene: TRBV10-3
J gene: TRBJ2-2
CDR3 protein: CAISGTGETGELFF

V gene: TRBV6-5
J gene: TRBJ1-1
CDR3 protein: CASTAPGSTEAFF

V gene: TRBV30
J gene: TRBJ2-6
CDR3 protein: CAWSYRAIDSGANVLTF

V gene: TRBV9
J gene: TRBJ2-7
CDR3 protein: CASSPQTPPGEQYF

V gene: TRBV28
J gene: TRBJ2-2
CDR3 protein: CASRLGQGKTGELFF

V gene: TRBV14
J gene: .
CDR3 protein: CASSSGLSYEQYF

V gene: TRBV6-5
J gene: TRBJ2-5
CDR3 protein: CASSPLSRSQETQYF

V gene: TRBV10-3
J gene: TRBJ1-2
CDR3 protein: CAISELGPLQDGYTF

V gene: TRBV7-8
J gene: TRBJ1-6
CDR3 protein: CASSLGIRSSYNSPLHF

V gene: TRBV11-3
J gene: TRBJ1-1
CDR3 protein: CASSLESGATEAFF

V gene: TRBV4-1
J gene: TRBJ1-3
CDR3 protein: CASSQEGPTRNSGNTIYF

V gene: TRBV5-6
J gene: TRBJ2-7
CDR3 protein: CASSSSSYEQYF

V gene: TRBV11-2
J gene: TRBJ2-1
CDR3 protein: CASSLDATSGDPSYNEQFF

V gene: TRBV5-6
J gene: TRBJ2-7
CDR3 protein: CASSWQEGIEQYF

V gene: TRBV5-1
J gene: TRBJ1-1
CDR3 protein: CASSSQGVAEAFF

V gene: TRBV4-1
J gene: TRBJ2-5
CDR3 protein: CASSGVYKQETQYF

V gene: TRBV6-6
J gene: TRBJ1-5
CDR3 protein: CASRPFQGNQPQHF

V gene: TRBV9
J gene: TRBJ1-1
CDR3 protein: CASSVAETGEAFF

V gene: TRBV5-1
J gene: TRBJ2-7
CDR3 protein: CASSLAGPPREQYF

V gene: TRBV5-6
J gene: TRBJ2-7
CDR3 protein: CASSLGTYYEQYF

V gene: TRBV19
J gene: TRBJ1-5
CDR3 protein: CASSPQQRSPQHF

V gene: TRBV19
J gene: TRBJ1-1
CDR3 protein: CASSITKLGYTEAFF

V gene: TRBV7-3
J gene: TRBJ2-1
CDR3 protein: CASSLGTGDNEQFF

V gene: TRBV9
J gene: TRBJ2-1
CDR3 protein: CASSVASGGGNEQFF

V gene: TRBV19
J gene: TRBJ1-1
CDR3 protein: CASAVGNTEAFF

V gene: TRBV18
J gene: TRBJ2-2
CDR3 protein: CASSPARTGDTGELFF

V gene: TRBV4-1
J gene: TRBJ2-7
CDR3 protein: CASSQDRTSGMEQNF

V gene: TRBV4-1
J gene: TRBJ2-2
CDR3 protein: CASSHWDTGKNTGELFF